Presented here are 13 T cell receptor beta chains from one specimen sequenced in a study of T-cell reconstitution after alpha-beta-depleted transplantation in children. As it was prepared, the TCRbeta library received unique molecular identifiers. One entry per CDR3 protein results from TCRdb running MiXCR on the PCR reads. In the table there are 360,000 or so distinct CDR3 sequences, about 20% of which are singletons. The specimen comprised PBMCs from the stem cell graft donor, sampled from the stem cell graft. These receptors were taken from a human donor who donated a stem cell graft to a child with acute myeloid leukemia.

The chain recombines TRBV7-2 with TRBJ2-2; 12 bases are shared with TRBD2. The CDR3 spans 16 residues. J gave up 3 bases and V 5 bases, and 4 bases lay outside the gene matches. Looked up from germline, CDR1 is SGHTA and CDR2 is FQGNSA. CDR3 loop: CASSLRTSGDTGELFF. CDR3 bases: TGTGCCAGCAGCCTGCGGACTAGCGGGGACACCGGGGAGCTGTTTTTT.

The chain recombines TRBV12-3 or TRBV12-4 with TRBJ2-1; D gene uncertain. The V end was cut by 3 bases, the J end by 10 bases, with 10 bases between. This CDR3 contains 12 residues. CDR3 coding DNA: TGTGCCAGCAGTTTTCGGGTCAGGGAGCAGTTCTTC. Residues: CASSFRVREQFF.

This clonotype has more than one count but fewer than ten. The chain carries TRBV25-1 and TRBJ1-5; D gene uncertain. Germline V gene lookup returns CDR1 MGHDK and CDR2 SYGVNS. The V end lost 2 bases, the J end lost 4 bases, and 9 bases lay between the germline ends. The CDR3 loop spans 14 amino acids. The DNA of the CDR3 is TGTGCCAGCAGTGAAGGGATAAGTAATCAGCCCCAGCATTTT. Amino acid sequence: CASSEGISNQPQHF.

The chain links TRBV25-1 to TRBJ1-2; 11 nucleotides match TRBD1. With V trimmed by 2 bases and J by 6 bases, 5 bases remained unmatched. This CDR3 comprises 15 residues. Germline assignment: CDR1 MGHDK and CDR2 SYGVNS. Here the CDR3 reads CASSEGTGGRDGYTF. The CDR3 DNA is TGTGCCAGCAGTGAAGGGACAGGGGGACGTGATGGCTACACCTTC.

Ten or more counts support this clonotype. The rearrangement uses TRBV7-3 and TRBJ2-1; D is possibly TRBD2 (6 bases). The CDR3 has 17 residues. V dropped 4 bases and J dropped 6 bases, with 22 bases sitting between them. Germline CDR1 is SGHTA and CDR2 is FQGTGA. The CDR3 DNA follows: TGTGCCAGCAGCTCTACCCCGGGACTCGGAAAGCCCAATGAGCAGTTCTTC. It specifies CASSSTPGLGKPNEQFF.

This clonotype was seen only a few times. This rearrangement joins TRBV11-2 to TRBJ2-1; D may be TRBD1 (5 bases). The V end lost 2 bases, the J end lost 3 bases, and 8 bases lay between the germline ends. This CDR3 contains 14 residues. Germline assignment: CDR1 SGHAT and CDR2 FQNNGV. DNA for the CDR3: TGTGCCAGCAGCTTAAATACAGGCTACAATGAGCAGTTCTTC. Translating it yields CASSLNTGYNEQFF. The whole variable domain, filled in from reference TRBV11-2 and TRBJ2-1, reads EAGVAQSPRYKIIEKRQSVAFWCNPISGHATLYWYQQILGQGPKLLIQFQNNGVVDDSQLPKDRFSAERLKGVDSTLKIQPAKLEDSAVYLCASSLNTGYNEQFFGPGTRLTVL.

About this clonotype itself: This may come from a read error, since a much larger clone is one base off. J is TRBJ2-2 and V is TRBV6-2 or TRBV6-3, with D maybe TRBD2 (5 bases). The germline V gene has CDR1 MNHEY and CDR2 SVGEGT. The CDR3 contains 16 residues. This CDR3 is CASSYSRISNTGEPFF. CDR3 coding DNA: TGTGCCAGCAGTTACTCGCGCATTTCGAACACCGGGGAGCCGTTTTTT.

The chain is built from TRBV28 and TRBJ1-1; D is unclear. This CDR3 is built from 14 residues. Germline V gene data show CDR1 as MDHEN and CDR2 as SYDVKM. V was trimmed by 0 bases and J by 0 bases, leaving 5 bases between them. CDR3 loop: CASSLWDLNTEAFF. DNA for the CDR3: TGTGCCAGCAGTTTATGGGACCTGAACACTGAAGCTTTCTTT.

V usage is TRBV12-3 or TRBV12-4 and J usage is TRBJ2-7; tentative D call: TRBD1 (5 bases). V lost 5 bases and J lost 4, with 18 bases in between. This CDR3 has 15 amino acids. The DNA for the CDR3 is TGTGCCAGCAGTCCTTCTTGGGCCACAGGATACGAGCAGTACTTC. Its translation: CASSPSWATGYEQYF.

The rearrangement uses TRBV12-3 or TRBV12-4 and TRBJ2-2, with D possibly TRBD1 on 5 matching bases. CDR3 length equals 15 residues. V was pared by 0 bases and J by 3 bases, with 8 bases between. The CDR3 loop reads CASSLAGQDTGELFF. DNA for the CDR3: TGTGCCAGCAGTTTAGCTGGACAAGACACCGGGGAGCTGTTTTTT.

This clonotype appeared many times. The J gene is TRBJ2-1, the V gene TRBV20-1, with 8 bases that match TRBD1. From germline, CDR1 is DFQATT and CDR2 SNEGSKA (reference sequence). The J segment lost 8 bases and the V segment lost 3 bases, leaving 3 bases of the junction unmatched. This CDR3 comprises 12 residues. The CDR3 nucleotides read TGCAGTGCTAGGGAACAGGGGGATGAGCAGTTCTTC. Protein product: CSAREQGDEQFF.

The rearrangement uses TRBV30 and TRBJ1-1; 7 nucleotides line up with TRBD1. The CDR3 extends over 14 amino acids. After removal of 4 bases from V and 1 base from J, the junction contained 6 bases not matched to a gene. Germline-derived CDR1 and CDR2 are GTSNPN and SVGIG (reference sequence). CDR3 residues: CAWTPGGRNTEAFF. The CDR3 DNA reads TGTGCCTGGACCCCAGGGGGGAGGAACACTGAAGCTTTCTTT.

The sample holds a few counts of this clonotype. The chain links TRBV20-1 to TRBJ2-5; TRBD2 agrees at 10 bases. The CDR3 runs 15 residues. V lost 5 bases and J lost 4; bases outside the gene matches: 10. The germline V gene has CDR1 DFQATT and CDR2 SNEGSKA (reference sequence). The CDR3 bases are TGCAGTGCTTGTGGAGCGGGAGGGCCGCGAGAGACCCAGTACTTC. It yields the protein CSACGAGGPRETQYF.